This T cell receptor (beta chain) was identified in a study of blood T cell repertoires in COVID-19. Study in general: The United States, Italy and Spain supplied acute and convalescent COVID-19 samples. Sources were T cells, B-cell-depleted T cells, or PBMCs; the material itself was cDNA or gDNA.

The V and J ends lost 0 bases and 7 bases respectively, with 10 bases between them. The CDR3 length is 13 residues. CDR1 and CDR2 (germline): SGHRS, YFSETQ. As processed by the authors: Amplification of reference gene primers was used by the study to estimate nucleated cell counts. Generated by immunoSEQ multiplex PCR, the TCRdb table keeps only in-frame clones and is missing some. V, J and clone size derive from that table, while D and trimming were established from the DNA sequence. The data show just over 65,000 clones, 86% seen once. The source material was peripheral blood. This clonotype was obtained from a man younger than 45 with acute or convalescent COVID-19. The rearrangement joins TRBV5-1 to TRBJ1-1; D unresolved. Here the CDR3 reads CASSLGEGGEAFF. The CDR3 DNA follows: TGCGCCAGCAGCTTGGGGGAGGGAGGTGAAGCTTTCTTT.